This T cell receptor (beta chain) was sequenced for a study of T-cell memory formation after mild COVID-19. TCRdb itself ran the 5' RACE reads through MiXCR, one entry per CDR3 protein. In the table there are around 150,000 distinct CDR3 sequences, more than 9% of which are singletons. This clonotype has more than one count but fewer than ten. The CDR3 length is 13 residues. Trimming took off 1 base at V and 8 bases at J, with 11 bases between the two ends. The chain uses TRBV12-3 or TRBV12-4 and TRBJ1-2; no definite D call. The sample consisted of PBMCs or a T cell subset sorted from them (not recorded which). The origin of this receptor is a man aged 18 to 29 who had mild COVID-19 (a few samples of this study predate the infection). Cell type and time point are not known. As DNA, the CDR3 is TGTGCCAGCAGTTTAGACCCGACATACGGCTACACCTTC. Translation gives CASSLDPTYGYTF.